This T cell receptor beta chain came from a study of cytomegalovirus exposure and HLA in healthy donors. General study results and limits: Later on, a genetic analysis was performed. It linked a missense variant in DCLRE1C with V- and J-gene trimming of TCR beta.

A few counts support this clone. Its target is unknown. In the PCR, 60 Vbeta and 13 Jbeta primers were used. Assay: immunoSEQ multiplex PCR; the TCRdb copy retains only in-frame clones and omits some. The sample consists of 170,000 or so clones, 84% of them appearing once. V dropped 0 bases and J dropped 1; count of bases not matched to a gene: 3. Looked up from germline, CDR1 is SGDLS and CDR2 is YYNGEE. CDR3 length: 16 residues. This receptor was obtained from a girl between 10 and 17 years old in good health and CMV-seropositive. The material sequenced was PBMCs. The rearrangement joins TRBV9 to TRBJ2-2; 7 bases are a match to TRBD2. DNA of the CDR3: TGTGCCAGCAGCGTAGCCCAGCGGGGGAACACCGGGGAGCTGTTTTTT. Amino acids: CASSVAQRGNTGELFF.